This TCR beta chain was sequenced for a study of cytomegalovirus exposure and HLA in healthy donors. CDR3 size: 15 residues. After removal of 7 bases from V and 2 bases from J, the junction contained 7 bases not matched to a gene. The germline gives CDR1 PRHDT, CDR2 FYEKMQ (reference sequence). PCR involved 60 Vbeta and 13 Jbeta primers. The method was immunoSEQ multiplex PCR; TCRdb's version includes in-frame clones alone and lacks a portion of them. The sample has around 140,000 clones, 82% seen once. The chain links TRBV13 to TRBJ2-7, with 11 bases lining up with TRBD2. The sample was PBMCs. The TCR was taken from a male donor in good health and CMV-seronegative. For the CDR3, the DNA is TGTGCCAGCAAAGGGACTAGCGGACTCACCTACGAGCAGTACTTC. Protein product: CASKGTSGLTYEQYF.